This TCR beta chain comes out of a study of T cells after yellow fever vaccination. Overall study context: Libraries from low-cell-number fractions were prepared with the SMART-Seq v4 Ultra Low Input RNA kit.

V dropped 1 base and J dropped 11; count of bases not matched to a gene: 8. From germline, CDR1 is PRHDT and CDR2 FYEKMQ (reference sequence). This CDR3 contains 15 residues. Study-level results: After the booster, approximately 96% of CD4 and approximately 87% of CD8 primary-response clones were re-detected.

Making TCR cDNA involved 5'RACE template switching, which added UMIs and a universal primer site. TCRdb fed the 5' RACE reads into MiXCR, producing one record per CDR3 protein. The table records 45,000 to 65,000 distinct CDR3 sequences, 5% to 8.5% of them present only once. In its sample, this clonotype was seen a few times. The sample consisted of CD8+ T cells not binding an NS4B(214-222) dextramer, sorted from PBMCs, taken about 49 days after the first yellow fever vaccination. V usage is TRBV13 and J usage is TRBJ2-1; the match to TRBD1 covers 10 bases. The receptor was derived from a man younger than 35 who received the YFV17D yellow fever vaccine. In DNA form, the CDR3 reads TGTGCCAGCAGCTTAGAAACCGGGACAGGGGAGAAGCAGTTCTTC. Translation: CASSLETGTGEKQFF.